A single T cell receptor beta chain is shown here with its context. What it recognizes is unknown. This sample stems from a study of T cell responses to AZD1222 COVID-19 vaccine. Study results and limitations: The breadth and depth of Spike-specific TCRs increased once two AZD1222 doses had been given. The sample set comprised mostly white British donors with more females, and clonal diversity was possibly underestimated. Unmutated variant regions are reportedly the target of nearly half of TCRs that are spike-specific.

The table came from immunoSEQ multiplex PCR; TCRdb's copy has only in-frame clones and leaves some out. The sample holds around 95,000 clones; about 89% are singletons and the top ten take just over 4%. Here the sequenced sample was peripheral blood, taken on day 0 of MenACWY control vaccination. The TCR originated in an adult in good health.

The CDR3 loop is CASSSGTESYEQYF. The CDR3 coding sequence is TGTGCCAGTAGCTCCGGGACGGAGTCCTACGAGCAGTACTTC. This rearrangement joins TRBV19 to TRBJ2-7; D may match TRBD1 or TRBD2 (5 bases each). Germline CDR1 and CDR2: LNHDA and SQIVND (reference sequence). The CDR3 spans 14 residues. Trimming removed 6 bases from V and 1 base from J, with 13 bases in between. The full variable domain, its missing parts supplied by reference TRBV19 and TRBJ2-7, is DGGITQSPKYLFRKEGQNVTLSCEQNLNHDAMYWYRQDPGQGLRLIYYSQIVNDFQKGDIAEGYSVSREKKESFPLTVTSAQKNPTAFYLCASSSGTESYEQYFGPGTRLTVT.